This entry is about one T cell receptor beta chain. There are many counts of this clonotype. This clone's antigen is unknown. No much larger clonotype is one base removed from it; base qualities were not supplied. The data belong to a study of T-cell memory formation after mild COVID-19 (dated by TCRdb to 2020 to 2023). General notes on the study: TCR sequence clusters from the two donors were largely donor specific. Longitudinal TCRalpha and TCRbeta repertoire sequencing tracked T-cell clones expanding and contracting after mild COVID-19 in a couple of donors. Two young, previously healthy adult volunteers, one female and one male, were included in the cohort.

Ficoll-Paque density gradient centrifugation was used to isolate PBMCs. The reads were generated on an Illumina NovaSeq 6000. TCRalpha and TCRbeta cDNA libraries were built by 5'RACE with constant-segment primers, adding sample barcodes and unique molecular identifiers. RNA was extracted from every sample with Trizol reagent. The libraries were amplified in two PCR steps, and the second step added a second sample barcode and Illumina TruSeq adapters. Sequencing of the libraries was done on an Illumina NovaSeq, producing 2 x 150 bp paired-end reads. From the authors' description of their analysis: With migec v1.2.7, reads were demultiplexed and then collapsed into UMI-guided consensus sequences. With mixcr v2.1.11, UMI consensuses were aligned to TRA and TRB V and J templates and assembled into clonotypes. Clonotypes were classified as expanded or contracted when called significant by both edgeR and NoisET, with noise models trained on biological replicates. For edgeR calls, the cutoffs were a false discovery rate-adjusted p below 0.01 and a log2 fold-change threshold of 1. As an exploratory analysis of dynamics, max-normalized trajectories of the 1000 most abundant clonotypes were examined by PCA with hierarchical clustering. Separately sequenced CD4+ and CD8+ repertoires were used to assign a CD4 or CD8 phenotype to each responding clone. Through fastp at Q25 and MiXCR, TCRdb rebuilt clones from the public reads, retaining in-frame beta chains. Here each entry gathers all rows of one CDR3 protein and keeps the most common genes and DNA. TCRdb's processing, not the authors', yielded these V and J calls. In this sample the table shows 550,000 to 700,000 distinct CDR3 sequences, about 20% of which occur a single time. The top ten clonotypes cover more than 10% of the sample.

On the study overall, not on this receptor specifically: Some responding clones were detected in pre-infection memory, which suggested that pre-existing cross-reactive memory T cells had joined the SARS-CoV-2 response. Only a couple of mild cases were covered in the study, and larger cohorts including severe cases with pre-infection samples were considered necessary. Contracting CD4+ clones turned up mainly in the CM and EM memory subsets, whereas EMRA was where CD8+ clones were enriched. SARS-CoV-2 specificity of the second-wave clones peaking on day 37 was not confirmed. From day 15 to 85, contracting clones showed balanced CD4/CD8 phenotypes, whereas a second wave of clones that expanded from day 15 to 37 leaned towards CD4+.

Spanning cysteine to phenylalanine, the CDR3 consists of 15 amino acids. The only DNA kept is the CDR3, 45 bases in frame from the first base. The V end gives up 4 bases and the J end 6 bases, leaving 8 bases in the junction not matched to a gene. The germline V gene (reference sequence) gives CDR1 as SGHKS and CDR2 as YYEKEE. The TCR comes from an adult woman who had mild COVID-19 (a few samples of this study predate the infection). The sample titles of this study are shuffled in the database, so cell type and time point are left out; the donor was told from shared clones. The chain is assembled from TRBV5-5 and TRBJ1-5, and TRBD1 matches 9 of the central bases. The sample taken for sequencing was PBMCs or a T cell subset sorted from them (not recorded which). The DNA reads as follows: TGTGCCAGCAGCATGGGACAGGGCACGGGTCAGCCCCAGCATTTT. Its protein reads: CASSMGQGTGQPQHF.